This TCR beta chain emerged from a study of OX40 agonist ivuxolimab in advanced cancers. V was clipped by 5 bases and J by 9 bases; unmatched bases: 11. The CDR3 covers 16 residues. Germline loops: CDR1 KGHSH, CDR2 LQKENI. The data were produced by immunoSEQ multiplex PCR, yet TCRdb's version contains in-frame clones alone and is incomplete. Counted here are around 50,000 clones, more than 70% occurring once; the ten biggest clones make up less than 0.75%. The sequence came from an adult with an advanced solid tumor such as melanoma, head and neck, liver or kidney cancer. This rearrangement joins TRBV18 to TRBJ2-1; 12 nucleotides agree with TRBD1. Sequences were derived from CD4+ or CD8+ T cells sorted from blood, sampled in a trial of the OX40 agonist ivuxolimab. The chain's CDR3 is CASSVNRDRGLGEQFF. In DNA, the CDR3 is TGTGCCAGCTCAGTCAACCGGGACAGGGGGCTAGGTGAGCAGTTCTTC.